These 23 T cell receptor beta chains originate from one sample sequenced in a study of human T cells and chemical hapten exposure. Treatment: therapeutic diphenylcyclopropenone sensitization with weekly scalp DPC. The library labeled individual cDNA molecules by adding unique molecular identifiers to them. TCRdb itself ran the reads through MiXCR, one entry per CDR3 protein. There are about 320 distinct CDR3 sequences in the sample; roughly 97% occur only once, and roughly 9% lies in the top ten. Specimen: whole blood, collected before DPC sensitization or 2, 6, or about 24 weeks after (not recorded which). These receptors all stem from an adult with alopecia areata. Some clones in this sample may be carry-over from other donors' samples. This table probably holds off-target reads from a library built for another chain.

The V and J genes are TRBV6-5 and TRBJ1-3, with TRBD1 matching over 9 bases. V shed 3 bases and J 6 bases; nucleotides not matched to a gene: 6. Germline CDR1 MNHEY, CDR2 SVGAGI. The CDR3 contains 15 residues. The DNA of the CDR3 is TGTGCCAGCAGTTATTCGGGACAGGGAGAAAACACCATATATTTT. Translation: CASSYSGQGENTIYF.

The chain joins TRBV30 to TRBJ1-4; D gene uncertain. Trimming stripped 5 bases from V and 4 bases from J, with 23 bases between. This CDR3 is 17 amino acids long. CDR1 and CDR2 (germline): GTSNPN, SVGIG (reference sequence). DNA for the CDR3: TGTGCCTGGTCGCGGGGAAGCTCCCGAGGCAATAATGAAAAACTGTTTTTT. Protein product: CAWSRGSSRGNNEKLFF.

The rearrangement uses TRBV11-3 and TRBJ2-1, with 9 bases identical to TRBD2. V shed 3 bases, J shed 9 bases, and the junction held 6 bases outside the gene matches. This CDR3 is 14 amino acids long. The germline V gene has CDR1 SGHNT and CDR2 YENEEA. The CDR3 protein is CASSFGEREAEQFF. DNA for the CDR3: TGTGCCAGCAGCTTTGGTGAGCGGGAGGCTGAGCAGTTCTTC.

This chain links TRBV12-3 or TRBV12-4 with TRBJ1-2, with D tentatively TRBD1 (5 bases). This CDR3 spans 13 amino acids. V dropped 7 bases and J dropped 2 bases, with 11 bases sitting between them. The CDR3 loop is CASNKGTNYGYTF. CDR3 nucleotides: TGTGCCAGCAATAAGGGGACGAACTATGGCTACACCTTC.

J is TRBJ2-2 and V is TRBV20-1; D is perhaps TRBD2 (6 bases). The CDR3 has 13 residues. V was trimmed by 6 bases and J by 2 bases, leaving 10 bases between them. CDR1 and CDR2 from the germline V gene are DFQATT and SNEGSKA (reference sequence). Written as DNA, the CDR3 is TGCAGTGCGAGGGACTTCAACACCGGGGAGCTGTTTTTT. This codes for CSARDFNTGELFF.

The chain links TRBV12-3 or TRBV12-4 to TRBJ1-1, with D uncertain. V was clipped by 6 bases and J by 1 base, with 3 bases between them. The CDR3 spans 11 residues. The CDR3, as DNA: TGTGCCAGCAGCTCGAACACTGAAGCTTTCTTT. Protein product: CASSSNTEAFF.

V is TRBV27 and J is TRBJ2-2, with 7 bases aligning to TRBD2. The germline V gene has CDR1 MNHEY and CDR2 SMNVEV (reference sequence). The trim removed 6 bases at V and 6 bases at J, leaving 10 bases unmatched. The CDR3 has 15 amino acids. The CDR3 bases are TGTGCCAGCAGAGTTACTAGCGTTTTCGCCGGGGAGCTGTTTTTT. Translated: CASRVTSVFAGELFF.

The chain combines TRBV6-2 or TRBV6-3 with TRBJ2-7; 10 bases are a match to TRBD2. The CDR3 covers 18 residues. Germline V gene lookup returns CDR1 MNHEY and CDR2 SVGEGT. J was trimmed by 0 bases and V by 0 bases; bases with no gene match: 8. CDR3: CASSYSPSGSTRSYEQYV. Written as DNA, the CDR3 is TGTGCCAGCAGTTACTCCCCTAGCGGGAGTACCCGCTCCTACGAGCAGTACGTC.

The chain links TRBV6-1 to TRBJ2-3, with TRBD2 matching over 9 bases. CDR1 is MNHNS, CDR2 SASEGT, per germline. V trimming: 1 base; J trimming: 1 base; junction bases outside the gene matches: 9. The CDR3 has 18 residues. The CDR3 region is CASSEVRTSGRGTDTQYF. CDR3 bases: TGTGCCAGCAGTGAAGTCCGCACTAGCGGGCGCGGCACAGATACGCAGTATTTT.

The CDR3 region is CASSYYSSMGSNQPQHF. The CDR3 DNA reads as TGTGCCAGCAGTTACTACTCGTCGATGGGTAGCAATCAGCCCCAGCATTTT. The J gene is TRBJ1-5, the V gene TRBV6-6; no reliable D call. The CDR3 sequence is 17 residues long. Germline V gives CDR1 MNHNY, CDR2 SVGAGI (reference sequence). Trimming removed 1 base at V and 0 bases at J, with 13 bases between.

The rearrangement joins TRBV24-1 to TRBJ2-5; 8 nucleotides align to TRBD1. After removal of 3 bases from V and 4 bases from J, the junction contained 6 bases not matched to a gene. The CDR3 extends over 15 amino acids. Germline V lookup: CDR1 KGHDR, CDR2 SFDVKD. The CDR3 region is CATSDPRTGTETQYF. DNA for the CDR3: TGTGCCACCAGTGATCCAAGGACAGGGACAGAGACCCAGTACTTC.

The chain combines TRBV6-2 or TRBV6-3 with TRBJ2-7; no definite D call. V was trimmed by 1 base and J by 0 bases, leaving 1 base between them. CDR3 length equals 12 residues. CDR1 is MNHEY, CDR2 SVGEGT, per germline. The CDR3 reads CASSYFSYEQYF. In DNA, the CDR3 is TGTGCCAGCAGTTACTTCTCCTACGAGCAGTACTTC.

This CDR3 is CASSQDQPGQGGTLFF. CDR3 DNA sequence: TGCGCCAGCAGCCAAGATCAACCGGGACAGGGCGGGACACTGTTTTTT. This chain joins TRBV4-3 and TRBJ1-4; TRBD1 matches 9 bases. Per the germline V gene, CDR1 is LGHNA and CDR2 is YSLEER. This CDR3 spans 16 amino acids. Germline trimming cut 0 bases from V and 13 bases from J; bases unmatched to any gene: 12.

V gene TRBV7-2 combines with J gene TRBJ2-1; 14 bases map to TRBD2. Trimming took 5 bases from V and 6 from J; bases not matched to a gene: 3. The CDR3 consists of 15 residues. CDR1 SGHTA and CDR2 FQGNSA come from the germline V gene. The CDR3, as DNA: TGTGCCAGCAGCCCGGGACTAGCGGGAGCCAATGAGCAGTTCTTC. Protein sequence: CASSPGLAGANEQFF.

By share, this clonotype counts as hyperexpanded (1% or more). The rearrangement links TRBV14 to TRBJ2-3; no clear D gene. Per the germline V gene, CDR1 is SGHDN and CDR2 is FVKESK. V was pared by 4 bases and J by 2 bases, with 13 bases between. The CDR3 length is 15 residues. The CDR3 sequence is CASSLAPPFTDTQYF. CDR3 sequence (DNA): TGTGCCAGCAGCCTCGCCCCGCCCTTCACAGATACGCAGTATTTT. Drawing the rest from reference TRBV14 and TRBJ2-3, the complete variable domain is EAGVTQFPSHSVIEKGQTVTLRCDPISGHDNLYWYRRVMGKEIKFLLHFVKESKQDESGMPNNRFLAERTGGTYSTLKVQPAELEDSGVYFCASSLAPPFTDTQYFGPGTRLTVL.

Here the CDR3 DNA reads TGTGCCAGCAGCCCGTTAGCGGGAGGGCCAACTACGCAGTATTTT. Amino acids: CASSPLAGGPTTQYF. The chain couples TRBV4-2 to TRBJ2-3; TRBD2 aligns across 11 bases. The CDR3 is 15 amino acids. Germline trimming cut 4 bases from V and 8 bases from J; bases unmatched to any gene: 8. Germline V gene data show CDR1 as LGHNA and CDR2 as YNFKEQ.

This rearrangement joins TRBV4-3 to TRBJ1-1, with 9 bases aligning to TRBD1. CDR1 and CDR2 (germline): LGHNA, YSLEER. The CDR3 is made up of 17 amino acids. J was trimmed by 6 bases and V by 0 bases; bases with no gene match: 11. CDR3 coding DNA: TGCGCCAGCAGCCAAGATGGAACAGGGGGCGCATTTCCTGAAGCTTTCTTT. Amino acids: CASSQDGTGGAFPEAFF.

This chain uses TRBV18 with TRBJ1-5; no firm D call. In germline, CDR1 is KGHSH, CDR2 LQKENI. Trimming took off 2 bases at V and 3 bases at J, with 11 bases between the two ends. The CDR3 has 15 amino acids. The CDR3 here is CASSPADGYNQPQHF. The CDR3 DNA sequence: TGTGCCAGCTCACCAGCGGACGGATACAATCAGCCCCAGCATTTT. The variable domain in full, completed from reference TRBV18 and TRBJ1-5, reads NAGVMQNPRHLVRRRGQEARLRCSPMKGHSHVYWYRQLPEEGLKFMVYLQKENIIDESGMPKERFSAEFPKEGPSILRIQQVVRGDSAAYFCASSPADGYNQPQHFGDGTRLSIL.

The chain recombines TRBV6-5 with TRBJ2-5; D remains unclear. V was trimmed by 6 bases and J by 7 bases, leaving 12 bases between them. Germline V lookup: CDR1 MNHEY, CDR2 SVGAGI. The CDR3 spans 12 residues. Here the CDR3 DNA reads TGTGCCAGCAGCCCAGCCTTGGGGACCCAGTACTTC. It encodes CASSPALGTQYF.

V gene TRBV29-1 combines with J gene TRBJ2-3, with unresolved D. This CDR3 is built from 15 residues. Looked up from germline, CDR1 is SQVTM and CDR2 is ANQGSEA. The germline V and J ends were trimmed by 5 bases and 0 bases, with 15 bases remaining between them. In nucleotides, the CDR3 is TGCAGCGTTTTCCGGGCTACGGTTAGCACAGATACGCAGTATTTT. Its protein is CSVFRATVSTDTQYF.

The chain employs TRBV5-1 and TRBJ1-4; TRBD1 is a possible D gene (5 bases). The CDR3 loop spans 16 amino acids. Germline CDR1 SGHRS, CDR2 YFSETQ. V was cut by 1 base and J by 5 bases, with 15 bases left in between. CDR3 nucleotide sequence: TGCGCCAGCAGCTTGATGGTACTCGCAGGGAATGAAAAACTGTTTTTT. Translating gives CASSLMVLAGNEKLFF.

This clonotype showed up just once. The gene calls are TRBV5-1 and TRBJ2-3; D unresolved. The germline CDR1 and CDR2 sequences are SGHRS and YFSETQ. Trimming took off 3 bases at V and 0 bases at J, with 5 bases between the two ends. This CDR3 is 13 amino acids long. The CDR3 here is CASSSTSTDTQYF. The DNA for the CDR3 is TGCGCCAGCAGCTCTACTAGCACAGATACGCAGTATTTT.

The chain carries TRBV6-2 or TRBV6-3 and TRBJ1-1; D unresolved. The CDR3 length is 14 residues. V lost 0 bases and J 7 bases, leaving 12 bases between the germline ends. The V gene's germline CDR1 is MNHEY and CDR2 SVGEGT. The CDR3 spells CASSYSSRSIEAFF. The CDR3 DNA follows: TGTGCCAGCAGTTACTCTTCCAGGTCTATTGAAGCTTTCTTT.